This paragraph reports one TCR beta chain. This entry is derived from a study of shared clonotypes between healthy human individuals. Study context: Donors had three CD4 naive, three CD4 memory, two CD8 naive and one CD8 memory plate apiece.

This CDR3 has 17 amino acids. Genomic DNA of each subset was evenly split across several immunoSEQ plates. Per the original methods: From ImmunoSEQ came sequences covering only the junction and carrying no quality scores, so filtering differed. Repertoires were generated with immunoSEQ multiplex PCR, while TCRdb's copy carries only in-frame clones and drops some. That table gives V, J and clone size, and the DNA gave D and trimming. The data contain a few million clones, approximately 92% of them singletons. The rearrangement uses TRBV21-1 and TRBJ2-7; no DNA check was done on the table's D call, TRBD2. TRBV21-1 is a pseudogene. This TCR was recovered from a man between 18 and 29 years old in good health. Sequenced: naive CD4+ T cells sorted from blood. Sample subset: CD45RA+ positively selected. CDR3 nucleotide sequence: TGTGCCAGCACCCGGACTAGCGGGAGGGCCGGGTTCCACGAGCAGTACTTC. It translates to CASTRTSGRAGFHEQYF.